This passage covers 9 T cell receptor beta chains from one sample sequenced in a study of blood T cell repertoires in COVID-19. The repertoire was sequenced with immunoSEQ multiplex PCR; TCRdb's copy has only in-frame clones and lacks some. Of hundreds of thousands of clones listed, roughly 80% are singletons. The sample consisted of PBMCs or T cells enriched from blood (not recorded which). The receptors derive from a middle-aged man who had been exposed to COVID-19.

J is TRBJ1-1 and V is TRBV5-5; tentative D call: TRBD1 (6 bases). Germline V gene lookup returns CDR1 SGHKS and CDR2 YYEKEE (reference sequence). Trimming took off 7 bases at V and 0 bases at J, with 13 bases between the two ends. The CDR3 covers 14 residues. The CDR3, as DNA: TGTGCCAGCGCACCGGGACACATGAACACTGAAGCTTTCTTT. Encoded protein: CASAPGHMNTEAFF.

This chain links TRBV19 with TRBJ1-5; a weak D match, TRBD1 (5 bases). Looked up from germline, CDR1 is LNHDA and CDR2 is SQIVND (reference sequence). Trimming removed 6 bases at V and 7 bases at J, with 13 bases between. The CDR3 contains 13 residues. The chain's CDR3 is CASRGTVAQPQHF. The CDR3 region has the DNA TGTGCCAGTAGGGGGACTGTCGCGCAGCCCCAGCATTTT.

The chain employs TRBV29-1 and TRBJ2-1; D is perhaps TRBD2 (5 bases). Germline assignment: CDR1 SQVTM and CDR2 ANQGSEA. The CDR3 extends over 13 amino acids. The V end was cut by 4 bases, the J end by 6 bases, with 13 bases between. CDR3 residues: CSVGSEVGNEQFF. The CDR3 DNA follows: TGCAGCGTTGGATCGGAGGTAGGCAATGAGCAGTTCTTC.

The V gene is TRBV19, the J gene TRBJ2-1; 8 bases match TRBD2. V lost 7 bases and J lost 4; bases outside the gene matches: 12. Germline CDR1 and CDR2: LNHDA and SQIVND (reference sequence). CDR3 length: 16 residues. The CDR3: CASTPRTSGLYNEQFF. Here the CDR3 DNA reads TGTGCCAGTACCCCGCGTACTAGCGGCCTTTACAATGAGCAGTTCTTC.

The chain has TRBV15 and TRBJ1-4, with D possibly TRBD1 on 5 matching bases. V dropped 8 bases and J dropped 8 bases, with 18 bases sitting between them. Looked up from germline, CDR1 is LNHNV and CDR2 is YYDKDF (reference sequence). The CDR3 totals 14 residues. The CDR3 DNA reads TGTGCCACCGGCCCGGCGGGGCTAGGGGAAAAACTGTTTTTT. This gives the protein CATGPAGLGEKLFF.

The chain joins TRBV10-2 to TRBJ2-4, with TRBD2 matching over 7 bases. V lost 2 bases and J lost 0; bases outside the gene matches: 10. CDR1 WSHSY and CDR2 SAAADI come from the germline V gene. This CDR3 is 18 amino acids long. CDR3 DNA sequence: TGCGCCAGCAGTGAGGGCAGCCGGACTAGACTAGCCAAAAACATTCAGTACTTC. It yields the protein CASSEGSRTRLAKNIQYF.

The table lists this clone with a count of one. The V and J genes are TRBV2 and TRBJ2-1, with 8 positions matching TRBD2. The CDR3 loop spans 13 amino acids. Germline CDR1 SNHLY, CDR2 FYNNEI. The CDR3 nucleotides are TGTGCAAGCGGGGGACTAGGGTTTAATGAGCAGTTCTTC. Translating gives CASGGLGFNEQFF.

The chain employs TRBV2 and TRBJ1-4; no firm D call. CDR1 is SNHLY and CDR2 is FYNNEI in the germline V gene. The CDR3 totals 13 residues. Trimming stripped 6 bases from V and 6 bases from J, with 11 bases between. CDR3: CASSEAGYEKLFF. The CDR3 bases are TGTGCCAGCAGCGAGGCGGGTTATGAAAAACTGTTTTTT.

As regards this clone: An end of the junction does not agree with germline; a read error may underlie this. The CDR3 coding sequence is TGTGCCAGCAGCATAGACAGGGTATCTGAAGCTTTCTTT. Its protein is CASSIDRVSEAFF. The chain combines TRBV11-2 with TRBJ1-1, with 7 positions matching TRBD1. The CDR3 is 13 amino acids. Germline V CDR1 and CDR2: SGHAT, FQNNGV.